The rows below give T cell receptor beta chains drawn from one sample of a study of shared clonotypes between healthy human individuals. TCRdb's table, derived via immunoSEQ multiplex PCR, lists solely in-frame clones and lacks some. The sample includes a few million clones, roughly 93% seen only once; the top ten take 0.35% to 0.45%. Sequencing input: naive CD4+ T cells from PBMCs. Receptors were obtained from a man aged 18 to 30 in good health. Some clones in this sample may be carry-over from other donors' samples. The CDR3 runs from the conserved cysteine through the conserved F or W. The size field is filled for only some rows; it gives once, few, many or a size class.

v_call,clone_size,j_call,cdr3_aa
TRBV2,-,TRBJ2-1,CASSEQVSSYNEQFF
TRBV5-1,-,TRBJ2-5,CASSLVLAGGGETQYF
TRBV6-1,few,TRBJ1-1,CASSASGNTEAFF
TRBV19,few,TRBJ1-3,CASSYSPSPYNTIYF
TRBV7-3,-,TRBJ2-6,CASSYAGANVLTF
TRBV5-1,-,TRBJ2-1,CASSSHRDRGRNEQFF
TRBV19,once,TRBJ1-2,CASSRAGGIYGYTF
TRBV4-1,-,TRBJ1-3,CASSQEVAENTIYF
TRBV10-3,-,TRBJ2-5,CAIGPGGARESQYF
TRBV14,-,TRBJ1-3,CASSRSYGGSYGNTIYF
TRBV19,-,TRBJ2-1,CASSIGRDRTYNEQFF
TRBV30,-,TRBJ1-2,CAWSVLYYGYTF
TRBV18,-,TRBJ1-2,CASSPGQTANYGYTF
TRBV27,-,TRBJ2-7,CASSFSSRSGEQYF
TRBV4-2,once,TRBJ2-5,CASSPEDRGKTQYF
TRBV27,once,TRBJ1-1,CASSPLRDSTTEAFF
TRBV7-2,-,TRBJ2-5,CASSPPGLAGGRSQYF
TRBV5-1,-,TRBJ1-2,CASSLGQGEGYTF
TRBV10-3,-,TRBJ2-1,CAISPTSWNEQFF
TRBV7-3,-,TRBJ2-2,CASSLTREGLYAGELFF
TRBV5-1,-,TRBJ2-1,CASSLAIAGSSYNEQFF
TRBV7-9,-,TRBJ2-5,CASSLGDRGTETQYF
TRBV5-1,-,TRBJ2-7,CASTSEGYYEQYF